What follows are 29 T cell receptor beta chains derived from one specimen sequenced in a study of control samples from healthy donors and cancer patients. Only in-frame clones appear in the TCRdb table, and some are missing; sequencing was by immunoSEQ multiplex PCR. Of about 140,000 clones detected, roughly 94% appear once; the ten largest clones hold around 13%. The sample comprised blood. All receptors derive from a man between 35 and 55 years old in good health.

This clone came up once. The chain uses TRBV27 and TRBJ1-2; 10 bases match TRBD1. There are 15 residues in the CDR3. The V segment lost 5 bases and the J segment 2 bases; nucleotides outside the gene matches: 5. Germline values: CDR1 MNHEY, CDR2 SMNVEV (reference sequence). CDR3 residues: CASSPGDRGNYGYTF. CDR3 nucleotide sequence: TGTGCCAGCAGTCCAGGGGACAGGGGCAACTATGGCTACACCTTC.

V gene TRBV5-1 combines with J gene TRBJ2-7, with D tentatively TRBD2 (6 bases). This CDR3 is built from 15 residues. The germline V and J ends were trimmed by 0 bases and 2 bases, with 12 bases remaining between them. Germline V lookup: CDR1 SGHRS, CDR2 YFSETQ. In nucleotides, the CDR3 is TGCGCCAGCAGCTTGGGGGGCGGGGAGACCTACGAGCAGTACTTC. This translates into CASSLGGGETYEQYF.

The sample holds a few counts of this clone. The V and J genes are TRBV19 and TRBJ2-5, with 7 bases lining up with TRBD1. Per germline, CDR1 LNHDA and CDR2 SQIVND (reference sequence). The CDR3 runs 15 residues. Trimming at V came to 5 bases and at J to 5 bases, leaving 11 bases not matched to a gene. CDR3 DNA sequence: TGTGCCAGTAGTTCCGAAACAGGGGTTCGGGAGACCCAGTACTTC. It encodes CASSSETGVRETQYF.

This chain uses TRBV19 with TRBJ1-5; D remains unclear. V gave up 4 bases and J gave up 4 bases, with 11 bases separating them. Germline V gives CDR1 LNHDA, CDR2 SQIVND (reference sequence). This CDR3 spans 14 amino acids. The chain's CDR3 is CASSRTDGNQPQHF. As DNA, the CDR3 is TGTGCCAGTAGTAGGACCGACGGAAATCAGCCCCAGCATTTT.

This clone is a singleton in its sample. This chain uses TRBV4-1 with TRBJ1-2, with D perhaps matching TRBD1 (5 bases). V was shortened by 1 base and J by 3 bases, with 12 bases between the two germline ends. The CDR3 runs 15 residues. Looked up from germline, CDR1 is MGHRA and CDR2 is YSYEKL. The CDR3 loop is CASSQAGVLYYGYTF. CDR3 in DNA: TGCGCCAGCAGCCAAGCGGGGGTTCTGTACTATGGCTACACCTTC.

The V and J genes are TRBV29-1 and TRBJ1-1; no clear D gene. The CDR3 length is 11 residues. Germline CDR1 SQVTM, CDR2 ANQGSEA. The CDR3 bases are TGCACCATCATTTATCTCACTGAAGCTTTCTTT. Translation: CTIIYLTEAFF.

This clone appeared a single time. The chain links TRBV6-2 or TRBV6-3 to TRBJ2-2, with no clear D. With 2 bases removed from V and 6 bases from J, the gap between germline ends came to 7 bases. The CDR3 contains 13 residues. The germline CDR1 and CDR2 sequences are MNHEY and SVGEGT. The CDR3 loop reads CASSYGGAGELFF. The CDR3 nucleotides read TGTGCCAGCAGTTACGGCGGTGCCGGGGAGCTGTTTTTT.

The chain recombines TRBV4-1 with TRBJ2-7; TRBD2 matches at 7 bases. There are 15 residues in the CDR3. Germline V CDR1 and CDR2: MGHRA, YSYEKL. The V gene end was trimmed by 1 base and the J gene end by 3 bases; junction bases not matched to a gene: 6. CDR3 DNA sequence: TGCGCCAGCAGCCAAGTGGGGGAGGGTTACTACGAGCAGTACTTC. It encodes CASSQVGEGYYEQYF.

J is TRBJ1-6 and V is TRBV27, with a tentative D call TRBD1 (6 bases). This CDR3 comprises 15 residues. V lost 7 bases to trimming and J lost 7 bases, with 17 bases between them. Germline V CDR1 and CDR2: MNHEY, SMNVEV (reference sequence). CDR3 DNA sequence: TGTGCCAGCAAATCAGTCGGCAGGGGAAATTCACCCCTCCACTTT. Amino acid sequence: CASKSVGRGNSPLHF.

This clone was picked up one time. The V gene is TRBV9, the J gene TRBJ2-7; either TRBD1 or TRBD2 may supply D (6 bases each). Germline values: CDR1 SGDLS, CDR2 YYNGEE. Trimming removed 3 bases from V and 0 bases from J, with 10 bases in between. This CDR3 region has 14 residues. The DNA for the CDR3 is TGTGCCAGCAGCGAGGGGGGCAACTCCTACGAGCAGTACTTC. Amino acids: CASSEGGNSYEQYF.

This chain connects TRBV3-1 (or the pseudogene TRBV3-2) to TRBJ1-2; D is possibly TRBD1 (6 bases). Germline V CDR1 and CDR2: LGHDT, YNNKEL (reference sequence). CDR3 length: 15 residues. The V end was cut by 1 base, the J end by 0 bases, with 9 bases between. CDR3 in amino acids: CASSQGTGSNYGYTF. The DNA of the CDR3 is TGTGCCAGCAGCCAAGGAACAGGGTCTAACTATGGCTACACCTTC.

The rearrangement uses TRBV4-1 and TRBJ2-3; D gene unclear. The CDR3 is 15 residues long. The ends were cut back, 1 base at V and 2 bases at J, with 10 bases in the middle. From germline, CDR1 is MGHRA and CDR2 YSYEKL. DNA of the CDR3: TGCGCCAGCAGCCAAGGTGCCCTAAACACAGATACGCAGTATTTT. Amino acids: CASSQGALNTDTQYF.

A word on this clone: Compared with germline, one end of the junction differs, possibly owing to a read error. The chain links TRBV19 to TRBJ2-7; 7 bases align to TRBD1. The CDR3 extends over 10 amino acids. Germline V lookup: CDR1 LNHDA, CDR2 SQIVND (reference sequence). Here the CDR3 reads CASSMTGWNF. The CDR3 bases are TGTGCCAGTAGTATGACAGGGTGGAACTTC.

The V call is TRBV9, the J call TRBJ2-5; possible D gene TRBD1, 6 bases. Deletions cut 3 bases from V and 1 base from J, with 13 bases between. The CDR3 contains 15 residues. Germline CDR1 is SGDLS and CDR2 is YYNGEE. CDR3 DNA: TGTGCCAGCAGCGGGGCCGGGACACCCCAAGAGACCCAGTACTTC. Translation gives CASSGAGTPQETQYF.

The chain combines TRBV2 with TRBJ2-5, with TRBD2 matching 11 bases. V lost 6 bases, J lost 2 bases, and 2 bases stayed unmatched. CDR1 and CDR2 from the germline V gene are SNHLY and FYNNEI. There are 14 residues in the CDR3. The DNA of the CDR3 is TGTGCCAGCAGCGGGACTAGCGGACAAGAGACCCAGTACTTC. It specifies CASSGTSGQETQYF.

This chain links TRBV6-5 with TRBJ1-2; TRBD1 is a possible D gene (6 bases). The CDR3 runs to 15 residues. Germline V gives CDR1 MNHEY, CDR2 SVGAGI. The V end was cut by 2 bases, the J end by 2 bases, with 12 bases between. The CDR3 DNA sequence: TGTGCCAGCAGTTACGGTAGAGGGGGGAACTATGGCTACACCTTC. Protein: CASSYGRGGNYGYTF.

The V call is TRBV6-5, the J call TRBJ2-7; TRBD2 aligns across 7 bases. The V gene end was trimmed by 8 bases and the J gene end by 0 bases; junction bases not matched to a gene: 4. This CDR3 is built from 13 residues. Germline V gene lookup returns CDR1 MNHEY and CDR2 SVGAGI. CDR3 region: CASGRDYSYEQYF. Here the CDR3 DNA reads TGTGCCAGCGGTCGGGACTACTCCTACGAGCAGTACTTC.

The V gene is TRBV9, the J gene TRBJ2-5; 9 bases map to TRBD2. V was clipped by 3 bases and J by 5 bases; unmatched bases: 2. Germline assignment: CDR1 SGDLS and CDR2 YYNGEE. The CDR3 length is 13 residues. Here the CDR3 DNA reads TGTGCCAGCAGCGAGAGCGGGGGGGAGACCCAGTACTTC. It encodes CASSESGGETQYF.

The chain employs TRBV24-1 and TRBJ2-2, with D maybe TRBD1 (6 bases). Trimming cost V 0 bases and J 7 bases, with 14 bases left between them. The CDR3 length is 16 residues. The V gene's germline CDR1 is KGHDR and CDR2 SFDVKD. CDR3 residues: CATSDLRQGMSGELFF. The CDR3 coding sequence is TGTGCCACCAGTGATTTGAGGCAGGGGATGAGCGGGGAGCTGTTTTTT.

V gene TRBV7-2 combines with J gene TRBJ1-3; possible D gene TRBD1, 6 bases. This CDR3 has 19 amino acids. The V end lost 3 bases, the J end lost 4 bases, and 25 bases lay between the germline ends. The germline CDR1 and CDR2 sequences are SGHTA and FQGNSA. CDR3 amino acids: CASSFLGQTGPFLGNTIYF. The CDR3, as DNA: TGTGCCAGCAGCTTCCTAGGACAGACGGGCCCTTTCCTCGGAAACACCATATATTTT.

The V call is TRBV7-2, the J call TRBJ2-1; D gene ambiguous. Germline-derived CDR1 and CDR2 are SGHTA and FQGNSA. The V gene lost 0 bases and the J gene lost 6 bases, with 9 bases spanning the gap. The CDR3 covers 14 residues. The DNA of the CDR3 is TGTGCCAGCAGCTTAGCGTTGGGGTCCAATGAGCAGTTCTTC. Protein product: CASSLALGSNEQFF.

V is TRBV10-3 and J is TRBJ1-5, with 7 bases that match TRBD1. The CDR3 contains 15 residues. CDR1 and CDR2 (germline): ENHRY, SYGVKD. Germline trimming cut 2 bases from V and 8 bases from J; bases unmatched to any gene: 9. CDR3 in amino acids: CAISEETGLRKPQHF. CDR3 in DNA: TGTGCCATCAGTGAGGAGACAGGGCTCAGGAAGCCCCAGCATTTT.

The chain combines TRBV7-8 with TRBJ2-2, with D unclear. Germline lookup yields CDR1 SGHVS and CDR2 FQNEAQ. The CDR3 runs 12 residues. Trimming shortened V by 3 bases and J by 7 bases, and 6 bases separated the two germline ends. CDR3 region: CASSFVFGELFF. In nucleotides, the CDR3 is TGTGCCAGCAGCTTCGTATTCGGGGAGCTGTTTTTT.

This chain uses TRBV10-3 with TRBJ2-5; tentative D call: TRBD1 (7 bases). Germline loops: CDR1 ENHRY, CDR2 SYGVKD. V lost 10 bases and J 5 bases, leaving 17 bases between the germline ends. The CDR3 runs 13 residues. The CDR3 DNA reads as TGTGCCAGCCGACAGGGACTCGGGGAGACCCAGTACTTC. Protein product: CASRQGLGETQYF.

This chain uses TRBV28 with TRBJ1-2, with D possibly TRBD1 on 5 matching bases. V was trimmed by 7 bases and J by 4 bases, leaving 16 bases between them. There are 14 residues in the CDR3. Germline V gives CDR1 MDHEN, CDR2 SYDVKM. CDR3 nucleotides: TGTGCCAGCAAAGACAGCGGAAACCCCTATGGCTACACCTTC. Protein product: CASKDSGNPYGYTF.

This chain uses TRBV5-1 with TRBJ2-2; TRBD1 is a possible D gene (5 bases). The ends were cut back, 5 bases at V and 4 bases at J, with 6 bases in the middle. The V gene's germline CDR1 is SGHRS and CDR2 YFSETQ. CDR3 size: 12 residues. CDR3 region: CASRQGTGELFF. CDR3 in DNA: TGCGCCAGCAGGCAGGGCACCGGGGAGCTGTTTTTT.

V is TRBV7-2 and J is TRBJ1-6; no reliable D call. Looked up from germline, CDR1 is SGHTA and CDR2 is FQGNSA. V lost 3 bases, J lost 6 bases, and 3 bases lay in between. The CDR3 is made up of 12 amino acids. The CDR3 bases are TGTGCCAGCAGCTTGTCTAATTCACCCCTCCACTTT. Protein sequence: CASSLSNSPLHF. The variable domain in full, completed from reference TRBV7-2 and TRBJ1-6, reads GAGVSQSPSNKVTEKGKDVELRCDPISGHTALYWYRQSLGQGLEFLIYFQGNSAPDKSGLPSDRFSAERTGGSVSTLTIQRTQQEDSAVYLCASSLSNSPLHFGNGTRLTVT.

The chain recombines TRBV24-1 with TRBJ2-1; 8 bases line up with TRBD2. The CDR3 is 14 amino acids. CDR1 is KGHDR and CDR2 is SFDVKD in the germline V gene. V shed 5 bases, J shed 9 bases, and the junction held 8 bases outside the gene matches. The CDR3 DNA reads TGTGCCACCAGTGGCGGAGCGGGGGCGGGTGAGCAGTTCTTC. Amino acid sequence: CATSGGAGAGEQFF.

The V call is TRBV9, the J call TRBJ1-5, with D tentatively TRBD1 (6 bases). V lost 4 bases, J lost 1 base, and 12 bases lay in between. Germline V lookup: CDR1 SGDLS, CDR2 YYNGEE. The CDR3 has 15 residues. This chain's CDR3 is CASSPHGGSNQPQHF. The CDR3 DNA reads as TGTGCCAGCAGCCCCCACGGGGGCAGCAATCAGCCCCAGCATTTT.